The TCR beta chain described here comes from a study of quantifying T cell responses using KT2 cells. Turning to the study itself: cDNA was made from DNase-treated RNA using alpha and beta constant primers.

Study-level results: At about one KT2 cell per 100,000 PBMC, KT2 sequences were still detected.

Each cDNA got a UMI-containing oligo ligated at its 3' end. An equimolar mix of RC1.1 and RC1.2 primed the beta chain across TRBC1 and TRBC2. TCRdb re-analysed the UMI-ligation and nested PCR reads in MiXCR, keeping a single row per CDR3 protein. The repertoire holds tens of thousands of distinct CDR3 sequences, about 7.1% seen once, with approximately 14% in the top ten. This clonotype showed up many times. Its antigen is currently unknown. CDR1 and CDR2 from the germline V gene are SEHNR and FQNEAQ (reference sequence). The CDR3 loop spans 14 amino acids. Trimming removed 3 bases at V and 1 base at J, with 6 bases between.

This clonotype originated in a human donor. Source material: PBMCs spiked with cells of the T cell clone KT2. The gene calls are TRBV7-9 and TRBJ2-2; D possibly corresponds to TRBD2 (5 bases). CDR3 protein: CASSFRENTGELFF. DNA for the CDR3: TGTGCCAGCAGCTTTCGGGAGAACACCGGGGAGCTGTTTTTT.